This TCR beta chain emerged from a study of STAT5B mutations in CD4+ large granular lymphocyte leukemia. Notes on the study in general: Compared with healthy controls (2/35), patient top clones favored TRBV06 (8/27). About a quarter of private leukemic clonotypes occurred rarely in other patients' non-leukemic repertoires.

CDR3 length: 12 amino acids. The V end lost 2 bases, the J end lost 4 bases, and 6 bases lay between the germline ends. Germline CDR1 reads SEHNR; CDR2 reads FQNEAQ (reference sequence). As to this clone: The antigen remains undetermined.

Per the study methods: Lowest detectable productive clonotype frequency was 2.59 x 10-5. Sequencing was performed with immunoSEQ multiplex PCR; in TCRdb, only in-frame clones are kept and a portion is missing. V and J calls plus clone size are reproduced from that table; the DNA served to infer D and trimming. The sample lists some 51,000 clones, roughly four fifths seen once, with 0.35% in the top ten. The TCR sequence derives from a human donor in good health. The V gene is TRBV7-9, the J gene TRBJ2-7; D call uncertain. Sample: CD4+ T cells from blood buffy coats. CDR3 DNA: TGTGCCAGCAGCTTATCTTCGTACGAGCAGTACTTC. This translates into CASSLSSYEQYF.